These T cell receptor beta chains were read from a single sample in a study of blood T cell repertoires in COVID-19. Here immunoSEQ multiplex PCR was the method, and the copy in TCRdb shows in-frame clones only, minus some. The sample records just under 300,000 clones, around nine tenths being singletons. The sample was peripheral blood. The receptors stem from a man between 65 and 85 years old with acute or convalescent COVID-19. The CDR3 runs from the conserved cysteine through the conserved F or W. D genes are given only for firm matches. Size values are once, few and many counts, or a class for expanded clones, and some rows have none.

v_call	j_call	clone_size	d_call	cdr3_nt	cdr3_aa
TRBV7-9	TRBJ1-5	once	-	TGTGCCAGCAGCCCCGGTGAACGCAGGAAGCCCCAGCATTTT	CASSPGERRKPQHF
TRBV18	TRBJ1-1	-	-	TGTGCCAGCTCACTAGCCCAGGGGAACACTGAAGCTTTCTTT	CASSLAQGNTEAFF
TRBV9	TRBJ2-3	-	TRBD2	TGTGCCAGCAGCGCGGGAGCGGGAGGGGGCTCAGATACGCAGTATTTT	CASSAGAGGGSDTQYF
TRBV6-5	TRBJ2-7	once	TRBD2	TGTGCCAGCAGTTACGCTAGCGGGAGGTACGAGCAGTACTTC	CASSYASGRYEQYF
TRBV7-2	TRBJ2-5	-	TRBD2	TGTGCCAGCAGCTTAGTCTCGACTAGCGGGGGAAGGGAGACCCAGTACTTC	CASSLVSTSGGRETQYF
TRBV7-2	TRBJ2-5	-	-	TGTGCCAGCAGCCCTCCAGGGGTAGGAGAGACCCAGTACTTC	CASSPPGVGETQYF
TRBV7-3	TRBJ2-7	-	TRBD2	TGTGCCAGCAGCTTAATAACACTAGCGGGGGCCCACTACGAGCAGTACTTC	CASSLITLAGAHYEQYF
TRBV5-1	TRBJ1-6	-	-	TGCGCCAGCAGCCCCCTCCCCGGTGCCCCGGGGGGATCACCCCTCCACTTT	CASSPLPGAPGGSPLHF
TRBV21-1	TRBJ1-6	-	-	TGTGCCAGCAGCATTCGGGACAGGGTCCTACAGGCCAGTTCACCCCTCCACTTT	CASSIRDRVLQASSPLHF
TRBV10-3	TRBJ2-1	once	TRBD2	TGTGCCATCAGTGATAGCGGGAGAGGGGATGAGCAGTTCTTC	CAISDSGRGDEQFF
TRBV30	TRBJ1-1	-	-	TGTGCCTGGAGTTTGAGGCAGAGGATAAACACTGAAGCTTTCTTT	CAWSLRQRINTEAFF
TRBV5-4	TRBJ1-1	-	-	TGTGCCAGCAGCTGGGGAGGTATCTTGAACACTGAAGCTTTCTTT	CASSWGGILNTEAFF
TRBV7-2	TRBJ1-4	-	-	TGTGCCAGCAGCTTAGGTTCTTCGGGGATTACGGAAAAACTGTTTTTT	CASSLGSSGITEKLFF
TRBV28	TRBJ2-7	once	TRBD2	TGTGCCAGCAGGGCCTCCCGCGGGGGAGGGCCGGGTGAGCAGTACTTC	CASRASRGGGPGEQYF
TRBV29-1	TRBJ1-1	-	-	TGCAGCGTTGAAGTTGGGGCCAAAGCTTTCTTT	CSVEVGAKAFF
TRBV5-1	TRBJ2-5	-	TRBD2	TGCGCCAGCAGCTTAGGAGCGGGGGAAGAGACCCAGTACTTC	CASSLGAGEETQYF
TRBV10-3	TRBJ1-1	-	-	TGTGCCACCCGGGACTCAGCATACACTGAAGCTTTCTTT	CATRDSAYTEAFF
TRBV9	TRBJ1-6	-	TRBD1	TGTGCCAGCAGCGTAGATGGACAGGGGTATTCACCCCTCCACTTT	CASSVDGQGYSPLHF
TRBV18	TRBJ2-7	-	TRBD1	TGTGCCAGCTCACCACGGGACAGAACAAACTCCTACGAGCAGTACTTC	CASSPRDRTNSYEQYF
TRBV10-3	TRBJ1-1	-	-	TGTGCCATCAGTGAACAGGCGATTATGGGGACTGAAGCTTTCTTT	CAISEQAIMGTEAFF
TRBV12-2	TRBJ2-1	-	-	TGTGCAAGTCGCTTAGCGGGGCGGGGGACCCACAGCTCCTACAATGAGCAGTTCTTC	CASRLAGRGTHSSYNEQFF
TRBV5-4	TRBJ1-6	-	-	TGTGCCAGCAGCTTAATAGGACAGTCCCTCCACTTT	CASSLIGQSLHF
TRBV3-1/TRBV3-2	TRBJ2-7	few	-	TGTGCCAGCAGCCGGCTCCGTGACGAGCAGTACTTC	CASSRLRDEQYF
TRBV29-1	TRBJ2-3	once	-	TGCAGCGGTGGCCATGGACTTAGCACAGATACGCAGTATTTT	CSGGHGLSTDTQYF
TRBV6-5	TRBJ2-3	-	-	TGTGCCAGCAGCGCCAGCGGGCTCAGCACAGATACGCAGTATTTT	CASSASGLSTDTQYF
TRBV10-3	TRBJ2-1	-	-	TGTGCCATCAGTGGCACAAGTTACAATGAGCAGTTCTTC	CAISGTSYNEQFF
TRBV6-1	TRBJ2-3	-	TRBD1	TGTGCCAGCAGTGAAAGGGACCCAGGGGGTAGCCAGCCAGATACGCAGTATTTT	CASSERDPGGSQPDTQYF
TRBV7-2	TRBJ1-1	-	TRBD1	TGTGCCAGCAGCTCGAGGTCACAGGGGGCTGAAGCTTTCTTT	CASSSRSQGAEAFF
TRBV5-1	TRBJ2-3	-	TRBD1	TGCGCCAGCAGCTTGGGGACAGGGGAAGGAGGTGGTACGCAGTATTTT	CASSLGTGEGGGTQYF
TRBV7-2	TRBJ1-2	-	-	TGTGCCAGCAGCTTTGACAGGAACGTTGGCTACACCTTC	CASSFDRNVGYTF
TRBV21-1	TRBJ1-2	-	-	TGTGCCAGCAGCAAAACTAGGACAGGGTCTAACTATGGCTACACCTTC	CASSKTRTGSNYGYTF
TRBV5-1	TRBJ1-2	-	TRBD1	TGCGCCAGCAGCTTGGGACAGGGGGCTGACTATGGCTACACCTTC	CASSLGQGADYGYTF
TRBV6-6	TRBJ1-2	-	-	TGTGCCAGCAGTTACTCTTTTTCAGGGATCAATGGCTACACCTTC	CASSYSFSGINGYTF
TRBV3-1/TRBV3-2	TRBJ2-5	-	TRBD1	TGTGCCAGCAGCCAAGAACAGGGGCAACTGGAGACCCAGTACTTC	CASSQEQGQLETQYF
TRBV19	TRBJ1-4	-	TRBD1	TGTGCCAGTAGACGACAGGGCTATGCTAATGAAAAACTGTTTTTT	CASRRQGYANEKLFF
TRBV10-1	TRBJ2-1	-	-	TGCGCCAGCATTCGCCGCAGGGATAACTACAATGAGCAGTTCTTC	CASIRRRDNYNEQFF
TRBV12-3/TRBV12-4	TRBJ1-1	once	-	TGTGCCAGCAGTTTAAACTTGTTCGTAGCTTTCTTT	CASSLNLFVAFF
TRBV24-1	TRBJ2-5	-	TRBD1	TGTGCCACCAGTTGGGGACAGGGAGCAGAGACCCAGTACTTC	CATSWGQGAETQYF
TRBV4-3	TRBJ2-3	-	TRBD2	TGCGCCAGGGGGACGGGGGGTGAGGATACGCAGTATTTT	CARGTGGEDTQYF
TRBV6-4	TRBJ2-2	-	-	TGTGCCAGCAGTGACCAGGGGGGCACCGGGGAGCTGTTTTTT	CASSDQGGTGELFF
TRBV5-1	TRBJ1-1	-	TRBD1	TGCGCCAGCAGCTTGCAACCCGCCGTTCAGGGGGTAGGCGCTGAAGCTTTCTTT	CASSLQPAVQGVGAEAFF
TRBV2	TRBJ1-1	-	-	TGTGCCAGCACCGCGGACAGGAACACTGAAGCTTTCTTT	CASTADRNTEAFF
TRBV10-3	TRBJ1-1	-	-	TGTGCCATCAGTGAGGGGCCACGTGAAGCTTTCTTT	CAISEGPREAFF
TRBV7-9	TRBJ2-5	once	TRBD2	TGTGCCAGCAGCTTATCGACAGGCGGGCCTAGCGGGAGAGGGACCCAGTACTTC	CASSLSTGGPSGRGTQYF
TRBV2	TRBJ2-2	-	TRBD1	TGTGCCAGCAAATCTGCCAGGGGGCGATCCGGGGAGCTGTTTTTT	CASKSARGRSGELFF
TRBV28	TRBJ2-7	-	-	TGTGCCAGCAGCCCCTCCCGTCCACAGTACGAGCAGTACTTC	CASSPSRPQYEQYF
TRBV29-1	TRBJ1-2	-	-	TGCAGCGTTGGAGCTACAGCAACAGTCCACTATGGCTACACCTTC	CSVGATATVHYGYTF
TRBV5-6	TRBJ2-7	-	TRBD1	TGTGCCAGCAGCTTTCAGGTAGGGACAGCGGATTACGAGCAGTACTTC	CASSFQVGTADYEQYF
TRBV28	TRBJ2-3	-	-	TGTGCCAGCAGGTCGACTAGAGAGAGCACAGATACGCAGTATTTT	CASRSTRESTDTQYF
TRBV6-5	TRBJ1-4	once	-	TGTGCCAGCAAACAGGACAACTACGAAAAACTGTTTTTT	CASKQDNYEKLFF
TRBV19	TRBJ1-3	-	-	TGTGCCAGTAGTCTTTACCCGGGACAAATATACTCTGGAAACACCATATATTTT	CASSLYPGQIYSGNTIYF
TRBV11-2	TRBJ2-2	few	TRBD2	TGTGCCAGCAGACTAGCGGGAGGTTCCGGGGAGCTGTTTTTT	CASRLAGGSGELFF
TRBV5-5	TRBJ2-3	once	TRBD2	TGTGCCAGCAGCTGGAGCGGGGGGTCCACAGATACGCAGTATTTT	CASSWSGGSTDTQYF
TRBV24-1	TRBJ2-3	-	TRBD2	TGTGCCACCAGTGATTTCGGTTGGACTAGCGGGAGTGTCGCAGATACGCAGTATTTT	CATSDFGWTSGSVADTQYF
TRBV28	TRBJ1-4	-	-	TGTGCCAGCAACGGGGTTAATGAAAAACTGTTTTTT	CASNGVNEKLFF
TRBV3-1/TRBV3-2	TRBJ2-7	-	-	TGTGCCAGCAGCCAAGATCTGGCTAGGGGCGAGCAGTACTTC	CASSQDLARGEQYF
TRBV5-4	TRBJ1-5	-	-	TGTGCCAGCAGCTTCGGGAGGGATCAGCCCCAGCATTTT	CASSFGRDQPQHF